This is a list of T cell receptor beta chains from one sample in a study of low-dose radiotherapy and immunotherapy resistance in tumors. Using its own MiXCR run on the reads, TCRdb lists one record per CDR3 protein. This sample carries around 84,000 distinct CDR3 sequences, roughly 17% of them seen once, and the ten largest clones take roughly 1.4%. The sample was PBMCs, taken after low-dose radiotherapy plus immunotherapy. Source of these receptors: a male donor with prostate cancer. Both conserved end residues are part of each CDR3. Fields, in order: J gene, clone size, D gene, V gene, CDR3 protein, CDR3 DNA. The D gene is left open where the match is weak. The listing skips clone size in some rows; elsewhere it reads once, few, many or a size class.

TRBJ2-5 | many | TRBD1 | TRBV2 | CASSAGSAGGLQTQYF | TGTGCCAGCAGTGCAGGGTCGGCAGGGGGCTTGCAGACCCAGTACTTC
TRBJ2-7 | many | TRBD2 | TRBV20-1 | CSAGGGTSGGGEQYF | TGCAGTGCCGGAGGCGGGACTAGCGGCGGAGGCGAGCAGTACTTC
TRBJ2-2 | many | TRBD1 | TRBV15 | CATSRPAGTGDSGELFF | TGTGCCACCAGCAGGCCAGCCGGGACAGGGGATTCCGGGGAGCTGTTTTTT
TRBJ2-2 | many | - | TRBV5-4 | CASQQGTSGIAGELFF | TGTGCCAGCCAACAGGGAACAAGCGGGATAGCCGGGGAGCTGTTTTTT
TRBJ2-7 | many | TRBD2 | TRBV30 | CAWRLAGSYEQYF | TGTGCCTGGAGACTAGCGGGCTCCTACGAGCAGTACTTC
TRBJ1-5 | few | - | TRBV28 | CASNWRDSNQPQHF | TGTGCCAGCAATTGGCGGGATAGCAATCAGCCCCAGCATTTT
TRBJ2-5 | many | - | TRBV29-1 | CSVGRGYETQYF | TGCAGCGTTGGGCGGGGCTATGAGACCCAGTACTTC
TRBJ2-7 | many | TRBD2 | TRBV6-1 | CASSGTTSGSKDF | TGTGCCAGCAGTGGAACGACTAGCGGGAGTAAGGACTTC
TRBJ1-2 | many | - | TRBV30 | CAWSALDRLNYGYTF | TGTGCCTGGAGCGCCCTGGATAGACTAAACTATGGCTACACCTTC
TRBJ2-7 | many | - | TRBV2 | CASRESGFEQYF | TGTGCCAGCAGGGAGTCCGGTTTCGAGCAGTACTTC
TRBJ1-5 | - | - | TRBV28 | CASSLHTANQPQHF | TGTGCCAGCAGTTTACACACGGCTAATCAGCCCCAGCATTTT
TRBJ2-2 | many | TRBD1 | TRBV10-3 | CAISESRTGYTGELFF | TGTGCCATCAGTGAGTCGAGGACAGGCTACACCGGGGAGCTGTTTTTT
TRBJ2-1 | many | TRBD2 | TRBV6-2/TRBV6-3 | CASRRTSGSTYNEQFF | TGTGCCAGCAGGAGGACTAGCGGGAGTACCTACAATGAGCAGTTCTTC
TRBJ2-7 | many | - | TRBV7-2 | CASSLEWSRAYEQYF | TGTGCCAGCAGCTTAGAGTGGAGCAGGGCCTACGAGCAGTACTTC
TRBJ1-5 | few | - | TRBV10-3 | CAISDDRLHSNQPQHF | TGTGCCATCAGTGATGACAGACTCCATAGCAATCAGCCCCAGCATTTT
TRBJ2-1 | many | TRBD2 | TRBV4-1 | CASSQTLAGGQGEQFF | TGCGCCAGCAGCCAGACACTAGCGGGAGGGCAGGGTGAGCAGTTCTTC
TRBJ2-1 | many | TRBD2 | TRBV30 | CAWSDPGLAMYNEQFF | TGTGCCTGGAGTGACCCGGGACTAGCGATGTACAATGAGCAGTTCTTC
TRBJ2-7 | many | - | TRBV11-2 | CASSLEGGEQYF | TGTGCCAGCAGTCTAGAAGGGGGCGAGCAGTACTTC
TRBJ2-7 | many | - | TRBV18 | CASSPTTVSGEQYF | TGTGCCAGCTCACCAACGACAGTATCGGGCGAGCAGTACTTC
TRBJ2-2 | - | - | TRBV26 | CASNRATGELFF | TGTGCCAGCAATCGGGCAACCGGGGAGCTGTTTTTT
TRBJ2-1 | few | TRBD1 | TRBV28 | CASSLFTGGRSDNEQFF | TGTGCCAGCAGTTTATTTACAGGGGGTCGTAGTGACAATGAGCAGTTCTTC
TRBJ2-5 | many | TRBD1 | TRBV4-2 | CASSQEQGGQETQYF | TGTGCCAGCAGCCAAGAACAGGGGGGCCAAGAGACCCAGTACTTC